Given below is one T cell receptor (beta chain) in context. This specimen comes from a study of blood T cell repertoires in COVID-19. For the study at large: Italy, Spain and the United States were the sources of the convalescent and acute COVID-19 samples. In each case, the material was cDNA or gDNA derived from T cells, B-cell-depleted T cells, or PBMCs.

In the authors' methods: By means of reference gene primer amplification, nucleated cell counts were estimated. Profiling relied on immunoSEQ multiplex PCR, and the TCRdb table lists in-frame clones only, not all of them. V, J and clone size derive from that table, while D and trimming were established from the DNA sequence. The sample has approximately 210,000 clones, around 80% seen once. The CDR3 is 13 residues long. V lost 4 bases, J lost 6 bases, and 13 bases lay in between. Germline CDR1 is SGHRS and CDR2 is YFSETQ. The material sequenced was peripheral blood. The TCR comes from a human donor in a cohort sampled during active COVID-19. J is TRBJ1-2 and V is TRBV5-1; possibly TRBD1 for D (5 bases). CDR3 nucleotide sequence: TGCGCCAGCAGCACCGGGCTCAGGGATGGCTACACCTTC. It translates to CASSTGLRDGYTF.